These T cell receptor beta chains were read from a single sample in a study of T cell repertoires in cytomegalovirus infection. TCRdb independently ran MiXCR on the reads; one entry per CDR3 protein. The profile shows about 68,000 distinct CDR3 sequences, more than 20% of them singletons. These receptors' targets are unknown. The sample taken for sequencing was PBMCs, sequenced either directly or after in vitro stimulation (not recorded which). The receptor set was obtained from a human donor in good health (CMV status not recorded). Some clones in this sample may be carry-over from other donors' samples. Both conserved end residues are part of each CDR3. A D gene is named only where the DNA matches it firmly. Where a row states a size, it is once, few, many or the class of an expanded clone; other rows omit it.

D gene | J gene | CDR3 length | clone size | V gene | CDR3 protein | CDR3 DNA
NA | TRBJ2-1 | 16 | NA | TRBV6-2/TRBV6-3 | CASSYSLRDAEWEQFF | TGTGCCAGCAGTTACTCCCTCCGGGACGCCGAATGGGAGCAGTTCTTC
NA | TRBJ2-3 | 16 | NA | TRBV2 | CASRPDSVGMADTQYF | TGTGCCAGCAGACCCGACTCCGTGGGTATGGCAGATACGCAGTATTTT
NA | TRBJ1-2 | 12 | few | TRBV12-5 | CASGFDSYGYTF | TGTGCTAGTGGTTTCGACAGCTATGGCTACACCTTC
NA | TRBJ2-3 | 16 | few | TRBV6-2/TRBV6-3 | CASSRWREWGTDTQYF | TGTGCCAGCAGTCGGTGGCGGGAATGGGGCACAGATACGCAGTATTTT
NA | TRBJ2-7 | 13 | few | TRBV6-5 | CASSDTPTYEQYF | TGTGCCAGCAGTGACACACCAACCTACGAGCAGTACTTC
NA | TRBJ2-5 | 15 | NA | TRBV7-6 | CASSPSRTDQETQYF | TGTGCCAGCAGCCCGAGTAGGACAGACCAAGAGACCCAGTACTTC
NA | TRBJ2-3 | 14 | NA | TRBV6-2/TRBV6-3 | CASRGTPRGDTQYF | TGTGCCAGCCGAGGGACACCACGGGGAGATACGCAGTATTTT
TRBD2 | TRBJ2-7 | 15 | few | TRBV27 | CASSARTSGTGEQYF | TGTGCCAGCAGTGCCCGGACTAGCGGGACCGGCGAGCAGTACTTC
NA | TRBJ2-5 | 15 | NA | TRBV6-2/TRBV6-3 | CASSYDLTAGETQYF | TGTGCCAGCAGTTACGATCTTACGGCGGGAGAGACCCAGTACTTC
TRBD2 | TRBJ2-7 | 14 | NA | TRBV4-1 | CASSQVSSGREQYF | TGCGCCAGCAGCCAAGTCTCTAGCGGGAGAGAGCAGTACTTC
TRBD1 | TRBJ1-5 | 16 | once | TRBV19 | CASSLRRQGSNQPQHF | TGTGCCAGTAGTCTGCGGAGACAGGGTAGCAATCAGCCCCAGCATTTT
TRBD1 | TRBJ1-1 | 14 | NA | TRBV3-1 | CASTQGVLNTEAFF | TGTGCCAGCACCCAGGGGGTTTTGAACACTGAAGCTTTCTTT
NA | TRBJ1-1 | 14 | few | TRBV18 | CASSPRGIHTEAFF | TGTGCCAGCTCACCGAGGGGGATACACACTGAAGCTTTCTTT